This T cell receptor (beta chain) was recorded in a study of T cell repertoires in cytomegalovirus infection (dated by TCRdb to 2018 to 2020). Regarding the research as a whole: Because public TCR beta signatures pointed to carriage of CMV infection together with the matching HLA type, the HLA type of each donor mattered for the analysis. The study at large found these results: In both this cohort and an independent roughly 400-donor cohort, the cumulative frequency of public TCR beta family members distinguished carriers of CMV infection plus the relevant HLA type. The ex vivo response was dominated by HLA-C-restricted CMV-specific TCR beta clonotypes, and the single most frequent clonotype in two of eight donors was supplied by these HLA-C-restricted clonotypes.

TCRdb lists the instrument as Illumina HiSeq 1500. Starting from the raw public reads, TCRdb applied fastp trimming at Q25, assembled clones with MiXCR and retained in-frame beta chains. Rows with a matching CDR3 protein are joined into one entry that keeps the most common DNA and genes. The sample yields around 290,000 distinct CDR3 sequences; roughly 24% were counted once. In total, the top ten clones hold around 13% of the sample. The germline V gene gives CDR1 as SNHLY and CDR2 as FYNNEI. V is reduced by 3 bases and J by 4 bases, leaving a spacing of 6 bases between them. Spanning cysteine to phenylalanine, the CDR3 consists of 13 amino acids. Only the CDR3 DNA is retained, 39 bases long and in frame from the first base. As regards this clonotype: Its antigen is currently not known. Per-nucleotide qualities are absent, and no much larger clonotype sits a single base away.

The sequence is built from TRBV2 and TRBJ2-2, with TRBD1 tentatively as D gene (5 bases match). The clonotype comes from a human donor in good health (CMV status not recorded). Some clones in this sample may be carry-over from other donors' samples. Specimen: PBMCs. The DNA sequence is given as TGTGCCAGCAGTGAGCAGGGCACCGGGGAGCTGTTTTTT. Translation gives CASSEQGTGELFF.